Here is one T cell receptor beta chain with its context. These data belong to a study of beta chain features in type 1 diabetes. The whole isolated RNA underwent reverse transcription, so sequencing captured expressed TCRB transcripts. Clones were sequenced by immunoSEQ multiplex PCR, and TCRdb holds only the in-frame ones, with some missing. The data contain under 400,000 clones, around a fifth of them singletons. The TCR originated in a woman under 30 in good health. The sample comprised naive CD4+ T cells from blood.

The CDR3 nucleotides read TGTGCCAGCAGTTACAAGCTGGGAGGTAGTGACGGGGAGCTGTTTTTT. Translating it yields CASSYKLGGSDGELFF. This rearrangement joins TRBV6-5 to TRBJ2-2; D perhaps matches TRBD2 (6 bases). Germline assignment: CDR1 MNHEY and CDR2 SVGAGI. The CDR3 is 16 residues long. V was clipped by 2 bases and J by 7 bases, with 17 bases between them.